The rows below give T cell receptor beta chains drawn from one sample of a study of shared T cell receptors in the human thymus. Here immunoSEQ multiplex PCR was the method, and the copy in TCRdb shows in-frame clones only, minus some. The table shows hundreds of thousands of clones, with roughly 90% occurring only once. The data were also submitted as part of a second study, on human thymus T cells.

The sample comprised thymocytes. The receptors here all came from a boy younger than two with a congenital heart defect. CDR3s leave out the opening cysteine and the closing phenylalanine or tryptophan. The order of the fields is CDR3 protein, J gene, V gene.

ASSYGQGFYNSPLH	TRBJ1-6	TRBV5-1
ASSNGQGGKETQY	TRBJ2-5	TRBV21-1
ASSEGDGLRTEAF	TRBJ1-1	TRBV9
AIRRDSYNEQF	TRBJ2-1	TRBV10-3
ASSLAGLAGGPLSTDTQY	TRBJ2-3	TRBV7-2
ASSDGTSTDTQY	TRBJ2-3	TRBV10-1
ATSSPRQGENQPQH	TRBJ1-5	TRBV15
ASSNPITTGGVRLAGGNTQY	TRBJ2-3	TRBV19
ASSETRGPHYEQY	TRBJ2-7	TRBV6-5
ASSLERKDRSYYGYT	TRBJ1-2	TRBV7-9
ASSRGTVQTNEKLF	TRBJ1-4	TRBV7-9
ASSLPTGYENIQY	TRBJ2-4	TRBV7-9
ASSTPAGVGWEQY	TRBJ2-7	TRBV6-5
SVVQGAGNEQY	TRBJ2-7	TRBV29-1
ASSPPQGLPYEQY	TRBJ2-7	TRBV18
ATSILPTRGNEGRNTIY	TRBJ1-3	TRBV15
ASSGPYEQY	TRBJ2-7	TRBV5-1
ASSGPASGRHGELF	TRBJ2-2	TRBV11-2
ASSPRDSGRVCTYEQY	TRBJ2-7	TRBV28
ASSSYRGDGYT	TRBJ1-2	TRBV7-3
ASSRGQGSYEQY	TRBJ2-7	TRBV14
ASSWTSGRGTYNEQF	TRBJ2-1	TRBV19
ASNSVPNTGELF	TRBJ2-2	TRBV4-1
ASSRTPLAVETDTQY	TRBJ2-3	TRBV4-3
ASSFEGGDRLNQPQH	TRBJ1-5	TRBV28
SVQPGVGNEQF	TRBJ2-1	TRBV29-1
ASSSRVKETQY	TRBJ2-5	TRBV7-9
ATSRPGQGKETQY	TRBJ2-5	TRBV15
ASSSRGGEQY	TRBJ2-7	TRBV28
ASSLNWAGDQPQH	TRBJ1-5	TRBV28
ASNPGTSGSGRY	TRBJ2-7	TRBV19
ASSLAGGPHEQY	TRBJ2-7	TRBV28
ASSQEAGGLRGEQY	TRBJ2-7	TRBV4-3
ASSEDSSQETQY	TRBJ2-5	TRBV6-4
ATSRDKDWDRGGEEQY	TRBJ2-7	TRBV15
ASSPQGEQPQH	TRBJ1-5	TRBV4-1
ASSAGTGGLWPSGNTIY	TRBJ1-3	TRBV5-6
ASREAAAPYEQY	TRBJ2-7	TRBV25-1
ASSSWTSGHNEQF	TRBJ2-1	TRBV7-2
ASSLAAGGTGELF	TRBJ2-2	TRBV5-1
ASSTSGELF	TRBJ2-2	TRBV19
ASGLYIKTVQETQY	TRBJ2-5	TRBV12-5
ASSPPAGLAGEGETQY	TRBJ2-5	TRBV11-2
ASKVQGGTEAF	TRBJ1-1	TRBV11-1
ASSLRQDYSYEQY	TRBJ2-7	TRBV5-5
ASSRTGGYEQY	TRBJ2-7	TRBV7-9
ASSGTPRDSEGYEQY	TRBJ2-7	TRBV28
ASSVYSGAYNEQF	TRBJ2-1	TRBV9
ASSFPKGRGEHEQY	TRBJ2-7	TRBV11-3
SVADRWGGGKLF	TRBJ1-4	TRBV29-1
ASSPLDRSSYNEQF	TRBJ2-1	TRBV9
ASSLGGRFLYEQY	TRBJ2-7	TRBV5-1
ASSLRDRGQYTGANVLT	TRBJ2-6	TRBV4-1
AWRGGQAPTRSCWKETQY	TRBJ2-5	TRBV30
ASSAPGLLPSGANVLT	TRBJ2-6	TRBV6-1
ASSPTGLAGAVSTTDTQY	TRBJ2-3	TRBV7-3
ASSPRTRRSYEQY	TRBJ2-7	TRBV27
ASSLASSCEQY	TRBJ2-7	TRBV27
ASSEKGWREGRNEQF	TRBJ2-1	TRBV2